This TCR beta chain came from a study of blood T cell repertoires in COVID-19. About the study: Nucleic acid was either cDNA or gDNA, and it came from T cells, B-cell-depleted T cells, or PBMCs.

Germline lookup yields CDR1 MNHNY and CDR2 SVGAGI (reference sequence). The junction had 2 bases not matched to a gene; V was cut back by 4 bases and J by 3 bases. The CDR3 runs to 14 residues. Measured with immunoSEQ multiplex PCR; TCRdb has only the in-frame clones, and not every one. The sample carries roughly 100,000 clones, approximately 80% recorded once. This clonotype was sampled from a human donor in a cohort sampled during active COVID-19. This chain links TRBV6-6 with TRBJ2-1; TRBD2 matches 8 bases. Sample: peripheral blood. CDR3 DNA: TGTGCCAGCAGTTCGGGGGGGAACTACAATGAGCAGTTCTTC. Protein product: CASSSGGNYNEQFF.